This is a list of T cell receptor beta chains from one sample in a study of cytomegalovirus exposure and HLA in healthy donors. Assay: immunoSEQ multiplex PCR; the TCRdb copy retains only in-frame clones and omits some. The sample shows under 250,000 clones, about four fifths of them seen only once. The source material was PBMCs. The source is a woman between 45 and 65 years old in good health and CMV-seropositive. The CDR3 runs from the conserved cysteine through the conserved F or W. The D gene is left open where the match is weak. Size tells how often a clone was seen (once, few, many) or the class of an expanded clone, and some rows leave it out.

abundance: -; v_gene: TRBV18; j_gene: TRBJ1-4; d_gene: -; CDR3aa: CASSPGQLNEKLFF; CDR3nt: TGTGCCAGCTCACCAGGACAGCTTAATGAAAAACTGTTTTTT
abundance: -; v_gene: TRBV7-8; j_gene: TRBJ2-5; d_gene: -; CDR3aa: CASSLAAQGVVETQYF; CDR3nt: TGTGCCAGCAGCTTAGCGGCACAGGGTGTCGTAGAGACCCAGTACTTC
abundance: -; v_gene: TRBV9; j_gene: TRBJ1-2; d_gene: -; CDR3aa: CASSVSGVGNSGYTF; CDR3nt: TGTGCCAGCAGCGTATCAGGGGTAGGAAATAGTGGCTACACCTTC
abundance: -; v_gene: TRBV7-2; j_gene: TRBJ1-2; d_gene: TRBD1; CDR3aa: CASSHDRGPYGYTF; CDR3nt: TGTGCCAGCAGCCACGACAGGGGGCCCTATGGCTACACCTTC
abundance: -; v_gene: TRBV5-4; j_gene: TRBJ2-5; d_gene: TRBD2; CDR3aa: CASSPGAGVFQETQYF; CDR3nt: TGTGCCAGCAGCCCCGGGGCGGGGGTCTTCCAAGAGACCCAGTACTTC
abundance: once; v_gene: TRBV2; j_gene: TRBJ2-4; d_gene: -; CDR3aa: CASGLLAKNIQYF; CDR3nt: TGTGCCAGCGGGCTCTTAGCCAAAAACATTCAGTACTTC
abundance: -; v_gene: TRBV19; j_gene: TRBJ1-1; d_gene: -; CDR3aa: CASSISGGYGAFF; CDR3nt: TGTGCCAGTAGTATTTCGGGGGGCTATGGAGCTTTCTTT
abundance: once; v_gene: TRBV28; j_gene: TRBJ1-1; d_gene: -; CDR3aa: CASTKRPTTAFF; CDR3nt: TGTGCCAGCACCAAACGGCCAACTACGGCTTTCTTT
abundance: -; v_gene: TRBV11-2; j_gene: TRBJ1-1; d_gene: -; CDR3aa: CASSLRGDGEAFF; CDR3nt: TGTGCCAGCAGCTTACGGGGGGATGGTGAAGCTTTCTTT
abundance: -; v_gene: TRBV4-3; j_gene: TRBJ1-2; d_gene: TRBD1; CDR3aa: CASSHQGASGYTF; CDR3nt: TGCGCCAGCAGCCACCAGGGGGCAAGTGGCTACACCTTC
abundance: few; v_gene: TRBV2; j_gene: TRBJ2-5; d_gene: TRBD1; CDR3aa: CASLRQGVIETQYF; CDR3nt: TGTGCCAGCCTTCGACAGGGGGTGATTGAGACCCAGTACTTC
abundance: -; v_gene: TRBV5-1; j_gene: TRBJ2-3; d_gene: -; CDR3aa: CASSSTRDTQYF; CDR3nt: TGCGCCAGCAGCTCGACTAGAGATACGCAGTATTTT
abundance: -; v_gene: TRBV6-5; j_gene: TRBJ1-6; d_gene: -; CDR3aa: CASSSGRYNSPLHF; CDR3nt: TGTGCCAGCAGTTCGGGAAGATATAATTCACCCCTCCACTTT
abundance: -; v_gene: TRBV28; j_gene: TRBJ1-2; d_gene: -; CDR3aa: CASSFTGAYGYTF; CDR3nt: TGTGCCAGCAGTTTCACCGGAGCCTATGGCTACACCTTC
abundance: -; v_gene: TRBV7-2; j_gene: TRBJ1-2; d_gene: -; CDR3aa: CASSSTVGGERRGYTF; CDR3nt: TGTGCCAGCAGCTCGACCGTGGGGGGGGAGCGTCGCGGCTACACCTTC
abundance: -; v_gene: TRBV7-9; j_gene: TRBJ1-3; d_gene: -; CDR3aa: CASSPDRTAGNTIYF; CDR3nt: TGTGCCAGCAGCCCCGATAGGACAGCTGGAAACACCATATATTTT
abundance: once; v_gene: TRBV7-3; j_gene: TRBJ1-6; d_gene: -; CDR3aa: CASSQGFYNSPLHF; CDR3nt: TGTGCCAGCAGCCAGGGATTCTATAATTCACCCCTCCACTTT
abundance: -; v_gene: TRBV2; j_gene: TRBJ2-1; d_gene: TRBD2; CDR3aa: CASNELGGTRYNEQFF; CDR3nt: TGTGCCAGCAATGAACTGGGAGGGACTCGCTACAATGAGCAGTTCTTC
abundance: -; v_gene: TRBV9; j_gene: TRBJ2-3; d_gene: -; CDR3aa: CASSVPGLTDTQYF; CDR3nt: TGTGCCAGCAGCGTACCAGGACTCACAGATACGCAGTATTTT
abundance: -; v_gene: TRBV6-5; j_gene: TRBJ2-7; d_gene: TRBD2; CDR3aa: CASSSTSGVREQYF; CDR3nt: TGTGCCAGCAGTTCCACTAGCGGGGTTCGCGAGCAGTACTTC
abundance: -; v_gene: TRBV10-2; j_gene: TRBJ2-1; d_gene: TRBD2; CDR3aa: CATWEGYYNEQFF; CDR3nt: TGCGCCACCTGGGAGGGGTATTACAATGAGCAGTTCTTC
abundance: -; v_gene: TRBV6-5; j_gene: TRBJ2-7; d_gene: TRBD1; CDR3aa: CASSRDRNSYEQYF; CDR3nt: TGTGCCAGCAGCCGGGACAGGAACTCCTACGAGCAGTACTTC
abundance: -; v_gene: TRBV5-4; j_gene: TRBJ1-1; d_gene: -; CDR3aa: CASSLSARGGSNTEAFF; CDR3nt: TGTGCCAGCAGCTTGTCCGCAAGAGGTGGGTCGAACACTGAAGCTTTCTTT
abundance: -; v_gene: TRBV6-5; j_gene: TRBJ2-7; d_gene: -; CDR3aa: CASSYWRDRGNEQYF; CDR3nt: TGTGCCAGCAGTTACTGGAGGGACCGGGGGAACGAGCAGTACTTC
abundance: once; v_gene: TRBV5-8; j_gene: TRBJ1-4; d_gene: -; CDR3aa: CASSLGQNNEKLFF; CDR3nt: TGTGCCAGCAGCTTGGGACAGAATAATGAAAAACTGTTTTTT
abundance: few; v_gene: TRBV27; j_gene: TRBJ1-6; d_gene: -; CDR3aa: CASSSGGDLPLHF; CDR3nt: TGTGCCAGCAGTTCTGGGGGCGATTTACCCCTCCACTTT
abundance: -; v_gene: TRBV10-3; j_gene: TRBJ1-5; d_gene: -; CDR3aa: CAISESLAGNQPQHF; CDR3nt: TGTGCCATCAGTGAGTCCCTGGCGGGGAATCAGCCCCAGCATTTT
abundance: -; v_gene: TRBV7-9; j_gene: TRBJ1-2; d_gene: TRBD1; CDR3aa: CASSSAGGIRGYTF; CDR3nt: TGTGCCAGCAGCTCAGCAGGGGGTATACGTGGCTACACCTTC
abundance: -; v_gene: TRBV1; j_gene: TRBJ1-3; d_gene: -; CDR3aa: CTSSLSAARDSGNTIYF; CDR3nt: TGCACCAGCAGCCTGTCGGCGGCCAGAGACTCTGGAAACACCATATATTTT
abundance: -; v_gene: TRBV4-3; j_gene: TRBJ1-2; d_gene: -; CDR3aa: CASSQEAGSGIYGYTF; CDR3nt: TGCGCCAGCAGCCAAGAAGCGGGTTCTGGGATCTATGGCTACACCTTC
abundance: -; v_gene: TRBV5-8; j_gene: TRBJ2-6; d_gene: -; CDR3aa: CASSWPQFSGANVLTF; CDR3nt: TGTGCCAGCAGCTGGCCCCAGTTCTCTGGGGCCAACGTCCTGACTTTC
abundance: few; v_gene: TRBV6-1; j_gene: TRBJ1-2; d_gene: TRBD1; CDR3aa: CASSEGDSYGYTF; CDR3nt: TGTGCCAGCAGTGAAGGGGACAGTTATGGCTACACCTTC
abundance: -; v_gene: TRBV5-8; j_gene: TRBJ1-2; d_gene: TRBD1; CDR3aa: CASSRGTGYGYTF; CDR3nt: TGTGCCAGCAGCCGGGGGACAGGCTATGGCTACACCTTC
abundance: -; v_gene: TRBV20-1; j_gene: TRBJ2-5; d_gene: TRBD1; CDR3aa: CSAKQGETQYF; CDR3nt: TGCAGTGCAAAACAGGGGGAGACCCAGTACTTC
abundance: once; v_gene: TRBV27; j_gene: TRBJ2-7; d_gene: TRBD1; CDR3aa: CASSLGQSYEQYF; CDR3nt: TGTGCCAGCAGTTTGGGACAGTCCTACGAGCAGTACTTC
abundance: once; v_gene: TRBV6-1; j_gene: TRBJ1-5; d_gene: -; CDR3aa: CASSDRVTQPQHF; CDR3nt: TGTGCCAGCAGTGACAGGGTAACTCAGCCCCAGCATTTT
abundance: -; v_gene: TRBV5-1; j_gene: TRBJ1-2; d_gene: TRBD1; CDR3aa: CASSPGQGAGGYTF; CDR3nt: TGCGCCAGCAGCCCGGGACAGGGGGCGGGTGGCTACACCTTC
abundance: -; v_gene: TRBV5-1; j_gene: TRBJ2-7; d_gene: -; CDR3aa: CASSPLAGGFYEQYF; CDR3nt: TGCGCCAGCAGCCCCCTGGCGGGCGGGTTTTACGAGCAGTACTTC
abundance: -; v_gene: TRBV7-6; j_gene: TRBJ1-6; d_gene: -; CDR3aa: CVSSVTDINSPLHF; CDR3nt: TGTGTCAGCAGCGTTACAGATATCAATTCACCCCTCCACTTT
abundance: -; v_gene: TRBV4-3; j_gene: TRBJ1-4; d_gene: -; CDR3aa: CASSQVFGTERNEKLFF; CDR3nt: TGCGCCAGCAGCCAAGTTTTCGGCACAGAGCGGAATGAAAAACTGTTTTTT
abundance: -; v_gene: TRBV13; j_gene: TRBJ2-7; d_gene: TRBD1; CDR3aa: CASSLGPGQGDSYEQYF; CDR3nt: TGTGCCAGCAGCTTAGGGCCGGGGCAGGGGGACTCCTACGAGCAGTACTTC
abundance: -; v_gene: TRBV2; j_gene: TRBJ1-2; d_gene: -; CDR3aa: CASSDPWGGYGYTF; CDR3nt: TGTGCCAGCAGTGATCCCTGGGGAGGCTATGGCTACACCTTC
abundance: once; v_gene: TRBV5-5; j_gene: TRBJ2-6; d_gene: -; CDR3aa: CASTSGFSTSGANVLTF; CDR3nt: TGTGCCAGCACCTCGGGATTTTCAACCTCTGGGGCCAACGTCCTGACTTTC
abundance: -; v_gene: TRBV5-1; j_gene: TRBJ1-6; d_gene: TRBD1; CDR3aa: CASSLGWRDRGSPLHF; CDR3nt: TGCGCCAGCAGCTTGGGGTGGCGGGACAGAGGTTCACCCCTCCACTTT
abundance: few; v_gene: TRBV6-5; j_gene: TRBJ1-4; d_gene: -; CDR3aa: CASYSGRGEKLFF; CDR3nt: TGTGCCAGTTACTCAGGGCGGGGGGAAAAACTGTTTTTT
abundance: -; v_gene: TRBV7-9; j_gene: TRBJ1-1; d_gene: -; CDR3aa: CASSQRTVNTEAFF; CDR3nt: TGTGCCAGCAGCCAACGGACAGTGAACACTGAAGCTTTCTTT
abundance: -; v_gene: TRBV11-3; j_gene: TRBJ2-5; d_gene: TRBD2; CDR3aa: CASSYGGEETQYF; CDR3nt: TGTGCCAGCAGCTACGGGGGGGAAGAGACCCAGTACTTC
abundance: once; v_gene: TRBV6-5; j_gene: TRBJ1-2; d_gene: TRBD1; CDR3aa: CASSLDRVGGYTF; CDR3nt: TGTGCCAGCAGTCTCGACAGGGTGGGAGGCTACACCTTC
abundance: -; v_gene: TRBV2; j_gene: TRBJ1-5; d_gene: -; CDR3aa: CASSDRDPRNQPQHF; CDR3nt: TGTGCCAGCAGTGACCGGGATCCAAGAAATCAGCCCCAGCATTTT
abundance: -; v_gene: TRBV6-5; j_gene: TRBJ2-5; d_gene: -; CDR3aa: CASGPREETQYF; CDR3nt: TGTGCCAGCGGTCCCAGGGAAGAGACCCAGTACTTC
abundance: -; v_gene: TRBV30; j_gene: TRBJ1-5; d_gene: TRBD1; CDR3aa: CAWSKTGDQPQHF; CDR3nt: TGTGCCTGGAGTAAGACAGGGGATCAGCCCCAGCATTTT
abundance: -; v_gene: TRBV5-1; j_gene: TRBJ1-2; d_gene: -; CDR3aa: CASSLVRATPYYGYTF; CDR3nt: TGCGCCAGCAGCTTGGTGAGAGCCACCCCCTACTATGGCTACACCTTC
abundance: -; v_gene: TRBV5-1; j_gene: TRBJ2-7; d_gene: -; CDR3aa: CASSLGARADEQYF; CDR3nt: TGCGCCAGCAGCTTGGGGGCCCGTGCCGACGAGCAGTACTTC